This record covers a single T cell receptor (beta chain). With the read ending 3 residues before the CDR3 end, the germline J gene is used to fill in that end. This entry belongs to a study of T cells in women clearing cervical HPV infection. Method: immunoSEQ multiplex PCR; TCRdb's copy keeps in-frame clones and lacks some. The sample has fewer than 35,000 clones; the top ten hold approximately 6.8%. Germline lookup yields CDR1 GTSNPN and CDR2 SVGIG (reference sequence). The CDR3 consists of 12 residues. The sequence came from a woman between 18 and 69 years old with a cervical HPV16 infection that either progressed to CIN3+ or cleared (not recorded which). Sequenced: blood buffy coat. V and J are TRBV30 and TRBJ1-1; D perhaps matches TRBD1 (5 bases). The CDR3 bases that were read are TGTGCCTGGAGTGTAACCGGGGGGTGG. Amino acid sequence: CAWSVTGGW. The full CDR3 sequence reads CAWSVTGGWAFF.